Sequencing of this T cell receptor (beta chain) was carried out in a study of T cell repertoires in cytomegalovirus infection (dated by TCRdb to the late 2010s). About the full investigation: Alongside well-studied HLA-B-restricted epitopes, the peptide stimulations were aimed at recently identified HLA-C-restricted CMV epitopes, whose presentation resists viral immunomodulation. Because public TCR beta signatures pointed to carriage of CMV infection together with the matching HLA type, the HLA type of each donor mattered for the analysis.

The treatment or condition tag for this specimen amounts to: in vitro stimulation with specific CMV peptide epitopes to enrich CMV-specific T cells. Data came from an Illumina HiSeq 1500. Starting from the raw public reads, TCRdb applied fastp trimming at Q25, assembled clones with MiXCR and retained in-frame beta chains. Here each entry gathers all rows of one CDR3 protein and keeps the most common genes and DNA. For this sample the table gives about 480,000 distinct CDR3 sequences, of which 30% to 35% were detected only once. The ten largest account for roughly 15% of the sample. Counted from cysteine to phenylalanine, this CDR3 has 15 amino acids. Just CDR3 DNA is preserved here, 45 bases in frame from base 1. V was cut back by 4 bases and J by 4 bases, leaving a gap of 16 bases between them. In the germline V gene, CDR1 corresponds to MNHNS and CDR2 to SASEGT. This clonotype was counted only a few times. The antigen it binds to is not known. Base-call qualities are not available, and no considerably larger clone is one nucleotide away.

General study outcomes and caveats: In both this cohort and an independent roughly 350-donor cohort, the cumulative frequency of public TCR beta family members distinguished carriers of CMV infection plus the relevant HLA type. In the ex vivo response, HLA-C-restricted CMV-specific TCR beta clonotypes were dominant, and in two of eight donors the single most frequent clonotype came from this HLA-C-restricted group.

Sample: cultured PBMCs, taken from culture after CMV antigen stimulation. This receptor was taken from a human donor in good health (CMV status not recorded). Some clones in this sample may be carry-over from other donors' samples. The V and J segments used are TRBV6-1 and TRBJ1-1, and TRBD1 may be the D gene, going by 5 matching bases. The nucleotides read TGTGCCAGCAGTGTATCAAGGGGTCGCGGCACTGAAGCTTTCTTT. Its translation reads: CASSVSRGRGTEAFF.